This T cell receptor beta chain was sequenced during a study of blood T cells in healthy people across ages (dated by TCRdb to between 2015 and 2016). Regarding the research as a whole: Template switching captured roughly one uniquely barcoded TCR beta cDNA molecule per two T cells in model experiments. Two additional independent replicas of 1 million unique cDNA reads from the same blood draw were analyzed for two donors (one aged 18 to 30 and one aged 80 or older). Using deep sequencing normalized with unique cDNA molecular identifiers, the study measured how TCR beta repertoire diversity changes with age. Four age groups were formed from the donors: young (average about 16 years), middle-aged (approximately 42), aged (around 68) and long-lived (about 75). To avoid experimental bias, donors of different ages were randomly spread across the sequencing lanes. Paper-wide results and their limitations: The CMV infection status of donors was not known, potentially confounding age-related changes in expanded clonotypes. As age increased, observed TCR beta diversity per million T cells dropped in a roughly linear way, and a significant reduction was already evident by age about 36. There was a strong correlation between observed TCR beta diversity and the percentage of naive T cells measured by flow cytometry. The long-lived group showed more naive CD4+ T cells, fewer expanded clones and increased TCR diversity than the aged group, suggesting age selection. Bulk unsorted PBMC profiling prevented conclusive comparison of naive and antigen-experienced compartments. Estimates of total diversity from one million sequenced T cells were regarded as lower bounds and underestimates.

The approximately 39 donors, aged roughly 6 to 100 years, were systemically healthy Caucasian individuals from Russia. Each donor gave approximately 9.3 milliliters of peripheral blood, collected into EDTA-treated Vacutainer tubes. Ficoll-Paque density-gradient centrifugation was used to isolate PBMCs, with at least 6.5 million obtained per sample. Total RNA, at least 5.5 micrograms per sample, was extracted from PBMCs with Trizol reagent. Naive CD45RAhigh/CD27high T cell percentages were measured by flow cytometry on a PBMC aliquot from every donor. Library preparation was by 5' RACE. The sequencer listed for this sample is Illumina HiSeq 2500. A second PCR of about 7 to 12 cycles was performed with a sample-barcoded 5' primer and a J-beta primer mix. A template-switch 5' adaptor carrying 12 random nucleotides introduced a unique molecular identifier onto each TCR beta cDNA molecule. At least 2.5 million CDR3-containing paired-end reads were obtained from each sample. All of the RNA was converted into first-strand cDNA using the Mint cDNA synthesis kit, with a TRBC-specific oligonucleotide serving as the primer. Following uracil-DNA glycosylase treatment, all cDNA underwent a first 18-cycle PCR with the universal primers M1SS and BC2_uni_R. The published analysis was carried out like this. For normalization, 1 million high-quality reads, each with a distinct molecular identifier, were randomly selected from each sample. Instead of being binned into consensus sequences, reads with shared molecular identifiers were discarded. MiTCR, set to a Q25 quality threshold and the strictest error-elimination algorithm, was used for CDR3 identification, clonotype clustering and error correction. Lower-bound total TCR beta diversity was estimated with a nonparametric unseen species model using Euler transformation. TCRdb applied fastp at Q25 and MiXCR to the public reads, then kept only in-frame beta chains. Records with the same CDR3 protein are collapsed into one entry carrying the most frequent genes and DNA. In this record, the V and J calls reflect TCRdb's handling and not the investigators' own analysis. Counted in this sample were about 800,000 distinct CDR3 sequences; about 62% of them appeared once. Of the sample, 22% is held by the ten largest clones.

V and J are truncated by 5 bases and 8 bases respectively, leaving an intervening sequence of 21 bases. CDR1 and CDR2 are read off the germline V gene (reference sequence) as DFQATT and SNEGSKA. Its CDR3 holds 14 amino acids, cysteine through phenylalanine. The read is trimmed to its CDR3 DNA, 42 bases read in frame from base 1. This clonotype occurred many times. Its antigen remains undetermined. No much larger clone exists at a distance of one base, and base qualities are not known. Recombination joined TRBV20-1 with TRBJ1-2; the D gene is possibly TRBD1, with 5 bases matching. This TCR derives from a man aged 30 to 39 in good health. Sequenced material: blood. The DNA sequence is as follows: TGCAGTGCTTCAATCTTTGGGGGAGGCCGCGGCTACACCTTC. Its protein reads: CSASIFGGGRGYTF.